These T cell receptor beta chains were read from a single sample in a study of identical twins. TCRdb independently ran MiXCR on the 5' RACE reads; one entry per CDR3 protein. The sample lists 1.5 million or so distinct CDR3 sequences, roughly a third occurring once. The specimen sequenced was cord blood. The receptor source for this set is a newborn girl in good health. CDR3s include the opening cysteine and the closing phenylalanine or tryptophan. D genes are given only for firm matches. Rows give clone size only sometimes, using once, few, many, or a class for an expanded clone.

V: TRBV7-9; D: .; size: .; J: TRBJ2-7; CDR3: CAISLGGDEQYF; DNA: TGTGCCATCAGCTTAGGAGGGGACGAGCAGTACTTC
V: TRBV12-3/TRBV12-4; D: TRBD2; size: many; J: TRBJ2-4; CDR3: CASLRAGGFGLNIQYF; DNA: TGTGCCAGCCTCCGTGCGGGAGGTTTTGGTTTAAACATTCAGTACTTC
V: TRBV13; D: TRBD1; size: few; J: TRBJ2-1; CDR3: CASSRMKTGGLMNEQFF; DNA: TGTGCCAGCAGCCGAATGAAGACAGGGGGATTGATGAATGAGCAGTTCTTC
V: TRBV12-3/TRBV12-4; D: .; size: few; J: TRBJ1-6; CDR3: CASLGTYNSPLHF; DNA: TGTGCCAGCTTAGGGACCTATAATTCACCCCTCCACTTT
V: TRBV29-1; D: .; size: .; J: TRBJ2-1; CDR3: CSAERWAGNRDEQFF; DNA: TGCAGCGCCGAACGCTGGGCAGGGAATAGGGATGAGCAGTTCTTC
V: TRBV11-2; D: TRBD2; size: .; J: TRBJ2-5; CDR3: CASSPGLAKRYF; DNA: TGTGCCAGCAGCCCCGGACTAGCGAAGAGGTACTTC
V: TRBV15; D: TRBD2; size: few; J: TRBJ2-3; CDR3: CATLPGGSLSDTQYF; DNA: TGTGCCACTCTACCCGGCGGGAGTTTGTCAGATACGCAGTATTTT
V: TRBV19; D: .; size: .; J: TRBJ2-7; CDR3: CASRKGRAYEQYF; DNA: TGTGCCAGTAGAAAGGGACGAGCCTACGAGCAGTACTTC
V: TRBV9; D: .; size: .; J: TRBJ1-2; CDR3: CASSVGYSDPYGYTF; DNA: TGTGCCAGCAGCGTAGGATACAGCGATCCCTATGGCTACACCTTC
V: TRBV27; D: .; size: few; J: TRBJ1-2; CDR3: CASSRGNNYGYTF; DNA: TGTGCCAGCAGTCGGGGAAATAACTATGGCTACACCTTC
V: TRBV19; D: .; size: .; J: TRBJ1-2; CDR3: CASSGRGDGYTF; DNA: TGTGCCAGTAGTGGCAGGGGTGATGGCTACACCTTC
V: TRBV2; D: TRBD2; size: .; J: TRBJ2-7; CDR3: CASKSGTSVSYEQYF; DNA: TGTGCCAGCAAGTCCGGGACTAGCGTCTCCTACGAGCAGTACTTC